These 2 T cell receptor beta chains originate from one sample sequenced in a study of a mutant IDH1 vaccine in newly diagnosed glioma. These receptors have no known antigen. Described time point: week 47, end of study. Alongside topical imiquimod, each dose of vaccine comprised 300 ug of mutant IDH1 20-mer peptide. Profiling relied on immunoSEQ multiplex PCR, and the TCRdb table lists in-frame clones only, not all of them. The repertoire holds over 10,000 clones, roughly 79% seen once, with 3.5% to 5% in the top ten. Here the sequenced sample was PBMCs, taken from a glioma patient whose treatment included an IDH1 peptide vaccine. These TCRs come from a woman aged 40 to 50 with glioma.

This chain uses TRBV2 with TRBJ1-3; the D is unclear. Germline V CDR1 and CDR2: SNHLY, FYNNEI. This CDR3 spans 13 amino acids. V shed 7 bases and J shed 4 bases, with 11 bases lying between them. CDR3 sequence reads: CASNGVGGNTIYF. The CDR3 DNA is TGTGCCAGCAACGGGGTCGGGGGAAACACCATATATTTT.

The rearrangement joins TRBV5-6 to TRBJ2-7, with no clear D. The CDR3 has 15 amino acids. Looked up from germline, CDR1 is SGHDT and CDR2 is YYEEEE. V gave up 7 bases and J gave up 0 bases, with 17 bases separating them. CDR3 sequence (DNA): TGTGCCAGCGAATTTAGGGCACTATTCTCCTACGAGCAGTACTTC. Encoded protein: CASEFRALFSYEQYF.